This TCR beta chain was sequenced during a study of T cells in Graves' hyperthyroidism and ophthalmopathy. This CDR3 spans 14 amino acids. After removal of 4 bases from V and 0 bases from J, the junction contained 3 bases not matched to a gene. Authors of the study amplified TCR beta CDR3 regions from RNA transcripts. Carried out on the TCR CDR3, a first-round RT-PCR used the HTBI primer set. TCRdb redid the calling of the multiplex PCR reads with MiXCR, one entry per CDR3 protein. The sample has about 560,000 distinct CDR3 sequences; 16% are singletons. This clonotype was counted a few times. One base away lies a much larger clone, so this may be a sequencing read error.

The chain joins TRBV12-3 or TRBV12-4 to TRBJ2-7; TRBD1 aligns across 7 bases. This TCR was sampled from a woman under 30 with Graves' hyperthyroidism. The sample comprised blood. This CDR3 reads CASSYGDSSYEQYF. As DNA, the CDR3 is TGTGCCAGCAGTTACGGGGACAGCTCCTACGAGCAGTACTTC.